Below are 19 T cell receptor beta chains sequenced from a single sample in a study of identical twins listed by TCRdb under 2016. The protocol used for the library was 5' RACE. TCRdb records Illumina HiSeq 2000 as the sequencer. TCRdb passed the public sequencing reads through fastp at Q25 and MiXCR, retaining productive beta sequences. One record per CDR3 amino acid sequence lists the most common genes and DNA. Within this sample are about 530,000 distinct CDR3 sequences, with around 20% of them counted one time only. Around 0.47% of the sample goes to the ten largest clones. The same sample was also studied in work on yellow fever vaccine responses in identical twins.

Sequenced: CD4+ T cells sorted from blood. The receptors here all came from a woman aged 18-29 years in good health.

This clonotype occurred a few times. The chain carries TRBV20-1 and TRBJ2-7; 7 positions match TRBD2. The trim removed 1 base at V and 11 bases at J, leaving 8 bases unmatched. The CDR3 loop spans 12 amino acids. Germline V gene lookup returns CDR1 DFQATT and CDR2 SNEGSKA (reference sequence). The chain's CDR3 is CSARVGGALEYF. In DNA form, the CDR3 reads TGCAGTGCTAGAGTGGGAGGGGCGTTGGAGTACTTC.

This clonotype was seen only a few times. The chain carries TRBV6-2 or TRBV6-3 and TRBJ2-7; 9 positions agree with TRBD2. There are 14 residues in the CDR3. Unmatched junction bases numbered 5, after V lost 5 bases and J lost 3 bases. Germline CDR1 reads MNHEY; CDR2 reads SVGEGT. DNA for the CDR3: TGTGCCAGCAGTAGGGTAGCGGGAGTCTACGAGCAGTACTTC. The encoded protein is CASSRVAGVYEQYF.

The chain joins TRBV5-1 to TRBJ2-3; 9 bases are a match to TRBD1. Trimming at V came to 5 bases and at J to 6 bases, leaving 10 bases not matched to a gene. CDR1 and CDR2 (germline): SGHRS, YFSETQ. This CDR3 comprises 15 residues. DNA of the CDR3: TGCGCCAGCAGGGCACAGGGGGCGCGTTTCGATACGCAGTATTTT. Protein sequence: CASRAQGARFDTQYF.

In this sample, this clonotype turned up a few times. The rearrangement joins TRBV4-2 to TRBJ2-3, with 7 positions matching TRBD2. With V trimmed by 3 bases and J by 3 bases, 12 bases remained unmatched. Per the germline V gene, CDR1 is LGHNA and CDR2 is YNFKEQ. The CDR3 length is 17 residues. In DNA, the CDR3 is TGTGCCAGCAGCCACAAGTTGCCGGGAGGTGGGACAGATACGCAGTATTTT. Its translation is CASSHKLPGGGTDTQYF.

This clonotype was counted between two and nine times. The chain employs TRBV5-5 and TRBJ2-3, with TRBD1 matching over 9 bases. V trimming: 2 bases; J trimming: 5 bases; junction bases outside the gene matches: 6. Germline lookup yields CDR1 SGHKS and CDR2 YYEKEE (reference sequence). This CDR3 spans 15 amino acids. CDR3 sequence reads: CASSFLRTGVDTQYF. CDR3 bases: TGTGCCAGCAGCTTCCTCCGGACAGGGGTAGATACGCAGTATTTT.

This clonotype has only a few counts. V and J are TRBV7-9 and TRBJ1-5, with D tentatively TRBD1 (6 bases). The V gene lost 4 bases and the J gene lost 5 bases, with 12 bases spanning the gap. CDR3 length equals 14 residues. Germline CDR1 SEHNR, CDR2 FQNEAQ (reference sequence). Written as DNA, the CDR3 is TGTGCCAGCAGCTCTGGGGGGGCTGATCAGCCCCAGCATTTT. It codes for CASSSGGADQPQHF.

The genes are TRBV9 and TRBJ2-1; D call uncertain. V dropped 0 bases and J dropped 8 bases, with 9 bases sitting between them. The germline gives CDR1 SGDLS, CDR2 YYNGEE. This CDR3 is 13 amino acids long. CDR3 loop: CASSVAYSDEQFF. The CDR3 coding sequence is TGTGCCAGCAGCGTAGCTTACAGCGATGAGCAGTTCTTC.

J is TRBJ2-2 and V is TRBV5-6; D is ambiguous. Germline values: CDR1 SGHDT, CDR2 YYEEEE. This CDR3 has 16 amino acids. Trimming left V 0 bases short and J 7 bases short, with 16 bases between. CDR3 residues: CASSLGSARNNGELFF. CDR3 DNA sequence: TGTGCCAGCAGCTTGGGGTCAGCAAGAAATAACGGGGAGCTGTTTTTT.

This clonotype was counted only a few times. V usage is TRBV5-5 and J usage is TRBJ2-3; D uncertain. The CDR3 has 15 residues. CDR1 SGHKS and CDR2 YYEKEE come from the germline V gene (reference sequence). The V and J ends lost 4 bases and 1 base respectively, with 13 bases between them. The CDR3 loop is CASSPAGPRTDTQYF. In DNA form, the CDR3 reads TGTGCCAGCAGCCCCGCCGGGCCCCGCACAGATACGCAGTATTTT.

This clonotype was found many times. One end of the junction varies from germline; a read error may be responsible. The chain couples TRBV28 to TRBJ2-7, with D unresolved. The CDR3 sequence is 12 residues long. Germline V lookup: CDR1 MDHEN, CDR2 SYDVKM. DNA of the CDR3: TGCGCCAGCAGCTTGGAAGGGTACGAGCAGTACTTC. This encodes CASSLEGYEQYF.

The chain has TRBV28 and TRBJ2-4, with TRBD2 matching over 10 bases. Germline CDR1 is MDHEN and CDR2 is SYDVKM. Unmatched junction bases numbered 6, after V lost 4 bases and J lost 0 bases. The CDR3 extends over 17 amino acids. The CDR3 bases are TGTGCCAGCAGTTCGATAGCGGGAGGAATAGCCAAAAACATTCAGTACTTC. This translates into CASSSIAGGIAKNIQYF.

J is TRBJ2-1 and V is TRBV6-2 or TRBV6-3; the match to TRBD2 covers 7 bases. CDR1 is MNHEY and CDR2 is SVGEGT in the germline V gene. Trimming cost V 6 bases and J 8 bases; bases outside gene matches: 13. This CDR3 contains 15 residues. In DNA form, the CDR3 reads TGTGCCAGCAGCCAACAACGGGACTACCATGATGAGCAGTTCTTC. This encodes CASSQQRDYHDEQFF.

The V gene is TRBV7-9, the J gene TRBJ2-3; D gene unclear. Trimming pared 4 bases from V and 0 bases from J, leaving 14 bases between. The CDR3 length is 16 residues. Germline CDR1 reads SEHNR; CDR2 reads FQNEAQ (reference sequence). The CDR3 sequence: CASSSPWQFSTDTQYF. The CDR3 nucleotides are TGTGCCAGCAGCTCCCCCTGGCAGTTCAGCACAGATACGCAGTATTTT.

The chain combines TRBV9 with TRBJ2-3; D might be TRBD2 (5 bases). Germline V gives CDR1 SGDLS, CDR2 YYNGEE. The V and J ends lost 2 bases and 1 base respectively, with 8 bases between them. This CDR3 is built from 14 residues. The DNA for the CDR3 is TGTGCCAGCAGCGTGGAGGCCGGCACAGATACGCAGTATTTT. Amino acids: CASSVEAGTDTQYF.

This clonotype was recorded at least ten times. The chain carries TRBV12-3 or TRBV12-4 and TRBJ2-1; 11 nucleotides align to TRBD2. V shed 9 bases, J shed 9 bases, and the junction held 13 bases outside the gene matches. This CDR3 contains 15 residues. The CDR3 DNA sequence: TGTGCCAGTTCCCTTGGGACTAGCGGTTCAGGTGAGCAGTTCTTC. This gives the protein CASSLGTSGSGEQFF.

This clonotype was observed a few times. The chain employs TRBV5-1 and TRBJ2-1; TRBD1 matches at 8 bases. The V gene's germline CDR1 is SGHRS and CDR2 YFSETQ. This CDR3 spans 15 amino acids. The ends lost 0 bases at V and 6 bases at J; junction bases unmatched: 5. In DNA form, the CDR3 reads TGCGCCAGCAGCTTGGGACAGGGGAAGATCAATGAGCAGTTCTTC. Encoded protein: CASSLGQGKINEQFF.

The CDR3 coding sequence is TGCGCCAGCAGCCAAGGTGAGACAGTTAACTATGGCTACACCTTC. Amino acid sequence: CASSQGETVNYGYTF. V usage is TRBV4-1 and J usage is TRBJ1-2; possibly TRBD1 for D (5 bases). Germline CDR1 is MGHRA and CDR2 is YSYEKL. V was cut by 1 base and J by 1 base, with 10 bases left in between. The CDR3 covers 15 residues.

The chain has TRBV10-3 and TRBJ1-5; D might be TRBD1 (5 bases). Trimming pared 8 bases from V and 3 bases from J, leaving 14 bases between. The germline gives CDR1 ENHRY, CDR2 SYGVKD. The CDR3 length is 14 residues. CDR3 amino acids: CAIAPGVDNQPQHF. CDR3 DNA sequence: TGTGCCATCGCCCCGGGGGTGGACAATCAGCCCCAGCATTTT.

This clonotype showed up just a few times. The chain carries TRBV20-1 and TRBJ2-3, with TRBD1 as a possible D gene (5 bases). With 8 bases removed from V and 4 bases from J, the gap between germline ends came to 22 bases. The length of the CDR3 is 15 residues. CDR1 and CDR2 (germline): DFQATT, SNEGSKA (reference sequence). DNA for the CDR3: TGCAGTTGGACAACCGGGTCTGGGTACCCAGATACGCAGTATTTT. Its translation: CSWTTGSGYPDTQYF.